These 11 T cell receptor beta chains came from one sample sequenced in a study of blood T cell repertoires in COVID-19. Libraries were prepared by immunoSEQ multiplex PCR; TCRdb keeps only in-frame clonotypes and omits some of them. The data contain 400,000 or so clones, about 87% of them singletons. The sequenced sample consisted of PBMCs or T cells enriched from blood (not recorded which). These receptors all stem from a man aged 35-49 years in a cohort exposed to, infected with or recovered from COVID-19 (not recorded which).

V and J are TRBV9 and TRBJ2-1, with TRBD2 matching 11 bases. The junction had 8 bases not matched to a gene; V was cut back by 0 bases and J by 3 bases. The CDR3 is 18 amino acids. CDR1 is SGDLS, CDR2 YYNGEE, per germline. CDR3 residues: CASSVVPILAGDYNEQFF. The CDR3 DNA follows: TGTGCCAGCAGCGTAGTTCCTATACTAGCGGGAGACTACAATGAGCAGTTCTTC.

CDR3 DNA: TGTGCCAGCAGTAGGGACAGTTACTATGGCTACACCTTC. Translation gives CASSRDSYYGYTF. The chain has TRBV6-5 and TRBJ1-2; 7 bases agree with TRBD1. The germline V gene has CDR1 MNHEY and CDR2 SVGAGI. The CDR3 extends over 13 amino acids. The J segment lost 3 bases and the V segment lost 5 bases, leaving 3 bases of the junction unmatched.

The chain has TRBV28 and TRBJ2-3, with D tentatively TRBD2 (6 bases). V shed 9 bases and J shed 1 base, with 11 bases lying between them. The germline V gene encodes CDR1 MDHEN and CDR2 SYDVKM. The CDR3 runs to 13 residues. The CDR3: CASFIAGTDTQYF. The CDR3 bases are TGTGCCAGTTTTATAGCGGGCACAGATACGCAGTATTTT. Filled out from reference TRBV28 and TRBJ2-3, the complete variable domain reads DVKVTQSSRYLVKRTGEKVFLECVQDMDHENMFWYRQDPGLGLRLIYFSYDVKMKEKGDIPEGYSVSREKKERFSLILESASTNQTSMYLCASFIAGTDTQYFGPGTRLTVL.

This clone has just a few counts. The gene calls are TRBV5-1 and TRBJ2-3; the D gene is possibly TRBD2 (5 bases). The germline V and J ends were trimmed by 0 bases and 3 bases, with 14 bases remaining between them. The CDR3 is made up of 16 amino acids. CDR1 SGHRS and CDR2 YFSETQ come from the germline V gene. CDR3 sequence (DNA): TGCGCCAGCAGCTTGGTTTCGGGGAGTAGGACAGATACGCAGTATTTT. Residues: CASSLVSGSRTDTQYF.

This rearrangement joins TRBV15 to TRBJ2-3; a weak D match, TRBD2 (6 bases). V lost 4 bases to trimming and J lost 0 bases, with 14 bases between them. Germline loops: CDR1 LNHNV, CDR2 YYDKDF (reference sequence). The CDR3 contains 16 residues. The CDR3 region is CATSTRLAKSTDTQYF. CDR3 in DNA: TGTGCCACCAGCACGAGGCTAGCGAAGAGCACAGATACGCAGTATTTT.

The CDR3 DNA is TGTGCCAGCAGCCTGACAGGTCGGAACGGGGAGCTGTTTTTT. The encoded protein is CASSLTGRNGELFF. The chain couples TRBV7-2 to TRBJ2-2, with TRBD1 as a possible D gene (6 bases). V was shortened by 5 bases and J by 7 bases, with 14 bases between the two germline ends. From germline, CDR1 is SGHTA and CDR2 FQGNSA. This CDR3 is built from 14 residues.

This clone was seen a few times. The V call is TRBV28, the J call TRBJ1-4, with 8 bases identical to TRBD1. V dropped 6 bases and J dropped 3; count of bases not matched to a gene: 12. CDR3 length: 17 amino acids. Germline V CDR1 and CDR2: MDHEN, SYDVKM. The CDR3 DNA is TGTGCCAGCAGCAACCCAGGGGGCCCGGCCTCTAATGAAAAACTGTTTTTT. Translated: CASSNPGGPASNEKLFF.

The chain uses TRBV18 and TRBJ1-1; TRBD1 agrees at 9 bases. Per germline, CDR1 KGHSH and CDR2 LQKENI. CDR3 length: 16 residues. V shed 6 bases, J shed 4 bases, and the junction held 12 bases outside the gene matches. The CDR3 region is CASSDQNPTGGTEAFF. Here the CDR3 DNA reads TGTGCCAGCTCCGACCAAAACCCGACAGGGGGCACTGAAGCTTTCTTT.

This chain uses TRBV2 with TRBJ1-1; 7 nucleotides match TRBD1. The CDR3 contains 15 residues. Per the germline V gene, CDR1 is SNHLY and CDR2 is FYNNEI. With V trimmed by 5 bases and J by 4 bases, 10 bases remained unmatched. The CDR3 DNA is TGTGCCAGCAGTTCAGACAGGGCTCAGAGCACTGAAGCTTTCTTT. Its protein is CASSSDRAQSTEAFF.

The V and J genes are TRBV29-1 and TRBJ2-1, with D unclear. This CDR3 contains 14 residues. The germline V gene encodes CDR1 SQVTM and CDR2 ANQGSEA. V lost 4 bases to trimming and J lost 0 bases, with 10 bases between them. DNA of the CDR3: TGCAGCGTTGTCATGACTCTCTCCTACAATGAGCAGTTCTTC. Translated: CSVVMTLSYNEQFF.

CDR3 nucleotide sequence: TGTGCCATCAGTGAGTTAGCGGGAGGCTCCTACAATGAGCAGTTCTTC. This gives the protein CAISELAGGSYNEQFF. The chain has TRBV10-3 and TRBJ2-1, with 10 bases lining up with TRBD2. V lost 1 base to trimming and J lost 0 bases; unmatched junction nucleotides: 0. CDR1 and CDR2 (germline): ENHRY, SYGVKD. The CDR3 sequence is 16 residues long.